The entry below gives a single T cell receptor beta chain sequence along with its context. Its antigen is unidentified. This entry belongs to a study of CD8 T cells in ankylosing spondylitis. Study-level results: A number of the motif variants had already been described in reactive arthritis synovial fluid and blood. It was reported that disease-linked clones were significantly enriched in matched ankylosing spondylitis synovial fluid. There was a TCR beta motif, made of several highly homologous variants, that appeared characteristic of ankylosing spondylitis blood.

TCRdb processed the 5' RACE reads anew with MiXCR; each CDR3 protein has one entry. The sample consists of 350,000 to 450,000 distinct CDR3 sequences, 20% to 25% of them appearing once. The sample was blood, either unsorted or a sorted T cell fraction (not recorded which). The clonotype originates from a male donor with ankylosing spondylitis or in good health (not recorded which).

CDR3 protein: CASSLWDTYEQYF. In DNA, the CDR3 is TGTGCCAGCAGTTTGTGGGACACCTACGAGCAGTACTTC. The V call is TRBV12-3 or TRBV12-4, the J call TRBJ2-7, with D possibly being TRBD1 (6 bases). CDR3 length: 13 amino acids. V lost 3 bases to trimming and J lost 2 bases, with 8 bases between them.